Described below is a single T cell receptor (beta chain) sequence and its context. No antigen is known for it. No much larger clone exists at a distance of one base, and base qualities are not known. The data belong to a study of siplizumab effects on memory and regulatory T cells (dated by TCRdb to the late 2010s). For the wider study: The study examined how the anti-CD2 antibody siplizumab affects alloreactive T-cell subsets in allogeneic mixed lymphocyte reactions built from human PBMCs. Overall study outcomes, separate from this receptor: Compared with memory T cells, unstimulated naive T cells appeared more diverse, and naive cells seemed to make a substantial contribution to the alloresponse. Sequences below about 10^-5 frequency were poorly captured, so only a minor fraction of alloreactive clones could be mapped to unstimulated subsets. No functional confirmation was obtained for the suppressive function of proliferating Tregs from siplizumab cultures. A naive or memory phenotype could not be assigned to roughly 75-97% of proliferating CD4+ or CD8+ clones. The cumulative frequency of alloreactive sequences that could be traced back to unstimulated CD4+ memory T cells was significantly reduced by siplizumab. In reactions with siplizumab, an average of around 70% of mappable alloreactive CD4+ clones were Treg-derived, compared with 25% to 30% in control reactions.

The library was obtained by the immunoSEQ multiplex PCR assay. Each sample had 85,000 to 100,000 TCR templates assayed by the deep sequencing platform. Genomic DNA extracted from sorted T cells was used for TCRbeta CDR3 sequencing. Processing in the source paper ran as follows. The R programming language was used for the clonal analysis of the TCRbeta CDR3 data. Unstimulated samples were compared with post-reaction CFSE-low samples to define alloreactive CD4+ and CD8+ clones. Regulatory or non-regulatory origin of alloreactive CD4+ clones was assigned by matching sequences to the sorted unstimulated Treg and non-Treg repertoires. TCRdb obtained this table from immuneACCESS and retained in-frame rearrangements with V and J assigned. These tables miss some clones; where compared with another copy, unresolved V genes account for less than half of the shortfall, and the remainder is unexplained. That table supplies the V and J calls and clone size; D and trimming were determined from the DNA. In this sample the table shows 57,000 or so clones, approximately 95% of which occur a single time. In total, the top ten clones hold less than 40% of the sample.

Sorted unstimulated T cells and proliferating T cells recovered from mixed lymphocyte reactions underwent TCRbeta CDR3 sequencing. Fresh whole blood from around 10 HLA-typed healthy donors was used as the source from which PBMCs were isolated. A distance of 14 bases separates the germline ends of V and J, which lose 6 bases and 5 bases respectively. CDR1 and CDR2, looked up from the germline V gene, are SQVTM and ANQGSEA. From the cysteine through the phenylalanine, the CDR3 covers 12 amino acids. The DNA shown is the 36-base CDR3, in frame from base 1. This TCR was recovered from a human donor in good health. The sequenced material came from CD8+ T cells sorted from blood. The rearranged chain carries TRBV29-1 and TRBJ2-7; the D gene remains uncertain. This receptor carries the CDR3 CSVLGPRHEQYF. At the DNA level, the sequence is TGCAGCGTCCTCGGGCCCCGTCACGAGCAGTACTTC.